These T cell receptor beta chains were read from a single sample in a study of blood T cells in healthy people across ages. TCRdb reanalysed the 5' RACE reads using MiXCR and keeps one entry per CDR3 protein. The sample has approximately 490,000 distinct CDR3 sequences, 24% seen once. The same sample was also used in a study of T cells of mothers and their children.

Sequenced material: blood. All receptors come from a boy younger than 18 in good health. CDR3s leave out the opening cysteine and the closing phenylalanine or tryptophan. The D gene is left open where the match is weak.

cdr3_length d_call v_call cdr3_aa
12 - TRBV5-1 ASSLTGFNEKLF
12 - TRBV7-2 ASSALRGEETQY
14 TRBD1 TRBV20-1 SAKGTGGLFGTEAF
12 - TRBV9 ASSEGSYNSPLH
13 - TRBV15 ATSRDRAGDAEAF
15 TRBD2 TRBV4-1 ASSQGSWLAETDTQY
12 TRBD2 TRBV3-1 ASSRSGGGETQY
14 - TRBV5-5 ASSLDPGVGNNEQF
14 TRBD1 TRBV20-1 SARDLTSRGRETQY
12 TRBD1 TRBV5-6 ASKVTGSGNTIY
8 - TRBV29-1 SGKGETQY
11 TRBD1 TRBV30 AWRTGNTGELF
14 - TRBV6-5 ASSYSRLRGDGELF
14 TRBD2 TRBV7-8 ASSYLAGGSQETQY
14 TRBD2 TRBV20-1 SARDIGGDQYNEQF
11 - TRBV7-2 ASSEQRQNGYT
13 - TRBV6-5 ASSRTLPRNSPLH
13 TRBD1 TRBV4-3 ASSQGTGDPYEQY
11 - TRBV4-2 ASSQDSGLGQF
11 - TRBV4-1 ASSQGGIATQY
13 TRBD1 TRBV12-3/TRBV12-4 ASSLRQGDNQPQH
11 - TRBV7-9 ASSVPWDQSQF
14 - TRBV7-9 ASSLILIGGSYEQY
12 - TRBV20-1 SAREHSWGETQY